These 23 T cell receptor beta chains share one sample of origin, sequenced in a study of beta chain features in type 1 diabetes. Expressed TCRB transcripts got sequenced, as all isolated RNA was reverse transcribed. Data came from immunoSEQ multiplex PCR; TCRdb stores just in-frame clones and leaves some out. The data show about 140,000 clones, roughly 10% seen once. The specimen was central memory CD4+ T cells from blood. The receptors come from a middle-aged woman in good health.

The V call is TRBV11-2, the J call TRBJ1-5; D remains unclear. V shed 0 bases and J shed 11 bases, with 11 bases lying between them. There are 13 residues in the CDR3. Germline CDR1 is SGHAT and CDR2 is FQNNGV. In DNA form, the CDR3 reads TGTGCCAGCAGCTTAGATCAAGGGAGGACCCAGCATTTT. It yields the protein CASSLDQGRTQHF.

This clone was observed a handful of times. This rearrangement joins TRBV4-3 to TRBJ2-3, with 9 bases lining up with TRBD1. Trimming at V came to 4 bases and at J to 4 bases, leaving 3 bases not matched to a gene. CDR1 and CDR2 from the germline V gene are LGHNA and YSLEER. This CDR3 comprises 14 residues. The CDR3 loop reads CASSPRQGADTQYF. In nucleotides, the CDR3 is TGCGCCAGCAGCCCCAGACAGGGGGCAGATACGCAGTATTTT.

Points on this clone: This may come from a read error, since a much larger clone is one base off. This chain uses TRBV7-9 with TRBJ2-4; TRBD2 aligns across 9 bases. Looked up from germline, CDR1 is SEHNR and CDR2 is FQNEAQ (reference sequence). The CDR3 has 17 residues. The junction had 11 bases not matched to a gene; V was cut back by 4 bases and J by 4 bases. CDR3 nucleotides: TGTGCCAGCAGCTCTCTAGCGGGACGGAACGGGAAAAACATTCAGTACTTC. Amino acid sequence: CASSSLAGRNGKNIQYF. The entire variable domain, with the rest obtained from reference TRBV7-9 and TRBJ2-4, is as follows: DTGVSQNPRHKITKRGQNVTFRCDPISEHNRLYWYRQTLGQGPEFLTYFQNEAQLEKSRLLSDRFSAERPKGSFSTLEIQRTEQGDSAMYLCASSSLAGRNGKNIQYFGAGTRLSVL.

This chain's CDR3 is CAISEPGRNSGNTIYF. DNA of the CDR3: TGTGCCATCAGTGAGCCAGGAAGGAACTCTGGAAACACCATATATTTT. The chain uses TRBV10-3 and TRBJ1-3; D not resolved. V was clipped by 2 bases and J by 0 bases, with 11 bases between them. The germline V gene has CDR1 ENHRY and CDR2 SYGVKD. This CDR3 has 16 amino acids.

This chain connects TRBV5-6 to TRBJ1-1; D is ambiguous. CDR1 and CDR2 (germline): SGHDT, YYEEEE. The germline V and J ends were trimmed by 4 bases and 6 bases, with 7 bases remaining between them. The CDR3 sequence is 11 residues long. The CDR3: CASSRVAEAFF. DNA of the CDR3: TGTGCCAGCAGCCGCGTCGCTGAAGCTTTCTTT.

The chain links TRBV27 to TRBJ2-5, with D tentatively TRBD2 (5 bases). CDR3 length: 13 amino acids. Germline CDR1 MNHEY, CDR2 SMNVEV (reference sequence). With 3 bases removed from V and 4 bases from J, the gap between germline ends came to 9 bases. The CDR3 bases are TGTGCCAGCAGTTTTCGCAGCGGAGAGACCCAGTACTTC. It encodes CASSFRSGETQYF.

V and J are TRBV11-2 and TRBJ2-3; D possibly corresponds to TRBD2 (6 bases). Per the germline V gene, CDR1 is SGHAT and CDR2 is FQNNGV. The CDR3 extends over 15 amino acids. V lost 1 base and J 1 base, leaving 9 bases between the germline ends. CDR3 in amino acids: CASSLAWGGTDTQYF. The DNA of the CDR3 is TGTGCCAGCAGCTTAGCCTGGGGGGGCACAGATACGCAGTATTTT.

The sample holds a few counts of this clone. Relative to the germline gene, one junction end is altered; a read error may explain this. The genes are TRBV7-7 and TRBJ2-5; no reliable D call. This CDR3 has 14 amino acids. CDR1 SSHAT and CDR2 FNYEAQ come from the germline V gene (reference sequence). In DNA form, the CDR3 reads TGTGCTAGCAGCTTGAGTACTGAGGCAGAGACCCAGTACTTC. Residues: CASSLSTEAETQYF.

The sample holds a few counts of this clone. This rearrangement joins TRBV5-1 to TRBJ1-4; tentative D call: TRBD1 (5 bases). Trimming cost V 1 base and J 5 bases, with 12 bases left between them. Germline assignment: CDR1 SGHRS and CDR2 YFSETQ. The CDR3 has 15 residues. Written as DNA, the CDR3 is TGCGCCAGCAGCTTGTTTATCGGGGGGAATGAAAAACTGTTTTTT. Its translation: CASSLFIGGNEKLFF.

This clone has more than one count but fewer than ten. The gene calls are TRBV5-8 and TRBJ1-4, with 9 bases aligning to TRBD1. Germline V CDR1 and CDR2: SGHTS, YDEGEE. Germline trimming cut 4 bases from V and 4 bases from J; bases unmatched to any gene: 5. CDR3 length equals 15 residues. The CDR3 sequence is CASSGTGGGNEKLFF. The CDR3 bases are TGTGCCAGCAGCGGCACAGGGGGCGGTAATGAAAAACTGTTTTTT.

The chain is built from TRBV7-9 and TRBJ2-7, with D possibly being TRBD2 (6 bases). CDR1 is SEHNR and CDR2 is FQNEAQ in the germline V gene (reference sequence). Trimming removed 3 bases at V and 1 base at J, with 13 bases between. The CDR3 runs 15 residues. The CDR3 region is CASSFGGAKSYEQYF. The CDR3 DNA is TGTGCCAGCAGCTTTGGCGGGGCCAAGTCCTACGAGCAGTACTTC.

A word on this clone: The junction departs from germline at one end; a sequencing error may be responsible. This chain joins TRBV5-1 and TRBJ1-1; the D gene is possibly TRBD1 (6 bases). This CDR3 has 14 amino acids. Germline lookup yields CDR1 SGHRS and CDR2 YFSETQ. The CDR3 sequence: CASSLDAGGTEAFF. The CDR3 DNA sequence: TGCGCCAGCAGCTTGGATGCTGGGGGCACTGAAGCCTTCTTT.

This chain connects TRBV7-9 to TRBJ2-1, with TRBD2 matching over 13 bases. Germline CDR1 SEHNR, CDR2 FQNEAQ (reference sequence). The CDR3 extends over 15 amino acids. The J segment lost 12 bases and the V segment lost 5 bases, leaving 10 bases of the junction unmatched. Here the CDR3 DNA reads TGTGCCAGCAGCCTCGGGACTAGCGGGGTTTATGGGCAGTTCTTC. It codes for CASSLGTSGVYGQFF.

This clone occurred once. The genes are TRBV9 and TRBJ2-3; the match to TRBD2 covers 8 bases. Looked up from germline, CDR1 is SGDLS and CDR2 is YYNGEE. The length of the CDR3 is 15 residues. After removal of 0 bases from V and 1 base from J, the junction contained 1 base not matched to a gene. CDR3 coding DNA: TGTGCCAGCAGCGTAGAAGCGGGGGGCACAGATACGCAGTATTTT. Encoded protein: CASSVEAGGTDTQYF.

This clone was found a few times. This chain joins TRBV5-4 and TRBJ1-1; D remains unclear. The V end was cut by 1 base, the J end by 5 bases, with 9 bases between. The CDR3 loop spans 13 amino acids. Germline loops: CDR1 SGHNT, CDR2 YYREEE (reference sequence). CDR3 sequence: CASSLTGRTEAFF. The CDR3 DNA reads TGTGCCAGCAGCTTGACCGGGAGGACTGAAGCTTTCTTT.

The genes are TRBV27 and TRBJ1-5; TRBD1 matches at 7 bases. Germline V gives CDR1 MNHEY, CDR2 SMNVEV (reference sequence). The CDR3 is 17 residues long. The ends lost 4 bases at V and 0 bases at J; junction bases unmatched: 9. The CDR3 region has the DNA TGTGCCAGCAGTTCGGGACAGTTCGGATATAGCAATCAGCCCCAGCATTTT. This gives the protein CASSSGQFGYSNQPQHF.

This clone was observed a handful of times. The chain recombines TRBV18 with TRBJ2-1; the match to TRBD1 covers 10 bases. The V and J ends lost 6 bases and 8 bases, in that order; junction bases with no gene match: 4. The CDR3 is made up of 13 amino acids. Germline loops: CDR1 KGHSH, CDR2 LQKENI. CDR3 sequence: CASSTGGVDEQFF. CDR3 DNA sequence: TGTGCCAGCTCGACAGGGGGCGTGGATGAGCAGTTCTTC.

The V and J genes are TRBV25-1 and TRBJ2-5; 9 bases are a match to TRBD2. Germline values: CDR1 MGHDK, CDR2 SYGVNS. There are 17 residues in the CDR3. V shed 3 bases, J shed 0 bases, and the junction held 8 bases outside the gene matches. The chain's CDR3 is CASSEGRSSGNQETQYF. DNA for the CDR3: TGTGCCAGCAGTGAGGGACGGTCTAGCGGGAACCAAGAGACCCAGTACTTC.

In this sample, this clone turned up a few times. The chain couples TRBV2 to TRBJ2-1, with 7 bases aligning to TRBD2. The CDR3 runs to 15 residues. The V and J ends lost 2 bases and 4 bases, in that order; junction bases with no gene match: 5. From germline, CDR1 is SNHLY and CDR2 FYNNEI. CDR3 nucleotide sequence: TGTGCCAGCAGTGAATCTGCGGGGGATTACAATGAGCAGTTCTTC. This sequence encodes CASSESAGDYNEQFF.

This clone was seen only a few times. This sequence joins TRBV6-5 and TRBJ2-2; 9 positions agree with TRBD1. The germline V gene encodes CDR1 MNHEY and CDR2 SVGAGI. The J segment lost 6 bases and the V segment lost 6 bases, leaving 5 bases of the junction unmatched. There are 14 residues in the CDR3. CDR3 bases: TGTGCCAGCAGGCGGGACAGGGATTCCGGGGAGCTGTTTTTT. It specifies CASRRDRDSGELFF.

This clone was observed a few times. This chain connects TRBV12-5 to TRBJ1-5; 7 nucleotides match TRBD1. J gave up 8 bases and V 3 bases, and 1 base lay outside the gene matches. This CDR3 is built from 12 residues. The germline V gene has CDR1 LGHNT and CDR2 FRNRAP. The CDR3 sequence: CASGLDREPQHF. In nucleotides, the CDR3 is TGTGCTAGTGGTTTAGACAGGGAGCCCCAGCATTTT.

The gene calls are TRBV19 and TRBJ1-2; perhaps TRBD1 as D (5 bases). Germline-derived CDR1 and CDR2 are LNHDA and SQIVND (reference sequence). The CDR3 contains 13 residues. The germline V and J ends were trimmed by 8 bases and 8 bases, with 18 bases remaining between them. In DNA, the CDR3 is TGTGCCAGTGTGAGTCGGGCCACAGGAGGCTACACCTTC. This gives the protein CASVSRATGGYTF.

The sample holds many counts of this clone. The DNA for the CDR3 is TGTGCCAGCAGCCAACCCCAGGGACAGCAAAATTCACCCCTCCACTTT. Translating it yields CASSQPQGQQNSPLHF. J is TRBJ1-6 and V is TRBV4-2; TRBD1 matches 7 bases. The J segment lost 7 bases and the V segment lost 2 bases, leaving 8 bases of the junction unmatched. The CDR3 contains 16 residues. Germline CDR1 LGHNA, CDR2 YNFKEQ.